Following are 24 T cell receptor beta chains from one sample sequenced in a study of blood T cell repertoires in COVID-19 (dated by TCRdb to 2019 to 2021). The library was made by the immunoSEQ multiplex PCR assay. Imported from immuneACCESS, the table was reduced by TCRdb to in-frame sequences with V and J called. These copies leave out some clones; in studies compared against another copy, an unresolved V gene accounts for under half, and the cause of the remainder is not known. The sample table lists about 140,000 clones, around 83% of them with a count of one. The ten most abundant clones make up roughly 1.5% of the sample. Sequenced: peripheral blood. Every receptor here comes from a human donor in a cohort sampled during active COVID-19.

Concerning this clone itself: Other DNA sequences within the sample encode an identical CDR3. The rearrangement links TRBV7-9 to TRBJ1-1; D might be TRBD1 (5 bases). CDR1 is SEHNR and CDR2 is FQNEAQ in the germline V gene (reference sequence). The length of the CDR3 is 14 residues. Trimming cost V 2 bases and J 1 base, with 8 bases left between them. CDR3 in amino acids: CASSLYTGNTEAFF. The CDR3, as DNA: TGTGCCAGCAGCTTATATACAGGGAACACTGAAGCTTTCTTT.

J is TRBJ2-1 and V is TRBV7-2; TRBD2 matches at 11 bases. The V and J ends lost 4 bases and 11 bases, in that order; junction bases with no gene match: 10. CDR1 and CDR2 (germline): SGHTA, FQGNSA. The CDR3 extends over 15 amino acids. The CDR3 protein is CASSSGGTSGHKQFF. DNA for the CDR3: TGTGCCAGCAGCTCTGGGGGGACTAGCGGCCATAAGCAGTTCTTC. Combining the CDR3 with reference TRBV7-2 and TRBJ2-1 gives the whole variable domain GAGVSQSPSNKVTEKGKDVELRCDPISGHTALYWYRQSLGQGLEFLIYFQGNSAPDKSGLPSDRFSAERTGGSVSTLTIQRTQQEDSAVYLCASSSGGTSGHKQFFGPGTRLTVL.

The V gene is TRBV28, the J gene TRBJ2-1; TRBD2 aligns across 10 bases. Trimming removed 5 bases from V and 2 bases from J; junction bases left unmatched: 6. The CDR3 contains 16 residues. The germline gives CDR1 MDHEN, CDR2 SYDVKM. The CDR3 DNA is TGTGCCAGCAGTGGCTGGACTAGCGGAGCCTACAATGAGCAGTTCTTC. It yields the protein CASSGWTSGAYNEQFF.

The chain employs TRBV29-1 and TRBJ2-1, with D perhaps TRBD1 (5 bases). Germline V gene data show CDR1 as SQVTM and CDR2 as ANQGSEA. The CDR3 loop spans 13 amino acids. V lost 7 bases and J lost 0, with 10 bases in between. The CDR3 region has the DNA TGCAGCGGAGGACACAGCTCCTACAATGAGCAGTTCTTC. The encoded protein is CSGGHSSYNEQFF.

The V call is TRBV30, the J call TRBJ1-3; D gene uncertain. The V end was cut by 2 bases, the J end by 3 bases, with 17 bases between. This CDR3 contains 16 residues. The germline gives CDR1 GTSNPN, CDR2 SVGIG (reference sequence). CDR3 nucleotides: TGTGCCTGGAGTCGGGTCAGAAGGATAGGTGGAAACACCATATATTTT. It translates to CAWSRVRRIGGNTIYF.

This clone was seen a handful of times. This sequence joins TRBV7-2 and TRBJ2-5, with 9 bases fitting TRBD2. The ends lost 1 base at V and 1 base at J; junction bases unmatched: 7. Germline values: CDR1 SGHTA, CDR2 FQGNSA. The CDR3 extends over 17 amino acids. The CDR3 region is CASSLGVGGRVQETQYF. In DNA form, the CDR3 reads TGTGCCAGCAGCTTAGGCGTCGGCGGGAGGGTCCAAGAGACCCAGTACTTC.

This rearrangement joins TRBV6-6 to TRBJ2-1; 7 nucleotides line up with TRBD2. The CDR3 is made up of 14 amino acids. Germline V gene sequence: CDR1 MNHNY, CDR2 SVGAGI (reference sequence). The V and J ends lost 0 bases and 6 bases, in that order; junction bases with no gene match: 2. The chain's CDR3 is CASSYSREFNEQFF. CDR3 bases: TGTGCCAGCAGTTACTCGCGGGAGTTCAATGAGCAGTTCTTC.

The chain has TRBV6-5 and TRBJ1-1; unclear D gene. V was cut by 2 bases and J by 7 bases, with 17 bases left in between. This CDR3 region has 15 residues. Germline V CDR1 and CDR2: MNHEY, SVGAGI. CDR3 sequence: CASSYDTGRLLEAFF. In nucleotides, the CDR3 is TGTGCCAGCAGTTACGATACGGGGAGACTGCTTGAAGCTTTCTTT.

This chain's CDR3 is CAGPRTGERGGYTF. The CDR3 DNA reads TGTGCCGGCCCCCGCACAGGGGAGAGGGGCGGCTACACCTTC. V is TRBV6-5 and J is TRBJ1-2; 7 bases align to TRBD1. This CDR3 spans 14 amino acids. The junction had 17 bases not matched to a gene; V was cut back by 11 bases and J by 8 bases. Germline CDR1 MNHEY, CDR2 SVGAGI.

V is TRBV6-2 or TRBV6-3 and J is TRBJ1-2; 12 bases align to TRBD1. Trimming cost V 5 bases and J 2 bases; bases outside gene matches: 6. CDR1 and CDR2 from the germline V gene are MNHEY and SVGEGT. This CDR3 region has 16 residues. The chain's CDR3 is CASSRAGTGGNYGYTF. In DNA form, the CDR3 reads TGTGCCAGCAGTCGTGCCGGGACAGGGGGCAACTATGGCTACACCTTC.

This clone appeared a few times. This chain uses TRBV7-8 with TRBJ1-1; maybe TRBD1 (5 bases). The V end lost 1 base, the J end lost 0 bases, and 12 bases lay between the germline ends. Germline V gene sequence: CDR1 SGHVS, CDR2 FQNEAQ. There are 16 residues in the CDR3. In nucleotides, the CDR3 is TGTGCCAGCAGCTTAGGCCGCGGGGGTCTGAACACTGAAGCTTTCTTT. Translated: CASSLGRGGLNTEAFF.

This CDR3 is CASSGLNLNTEAFF. CDR3 DNA sequence: TGCGCCAGCAGCGGACTCAATTTGAACACTGAAGCTTTCTTT. The rearrangement joins TRBV5-1 to TRBJ1-1; no reliable D call. The CDR3 totals 14 residues. CDR1 is SGHRS and CDR2 is YFSETQ in the germline V gene. The ends were cut back, 4 bases at V and 0 bases at J, with 10 bases in the middle.

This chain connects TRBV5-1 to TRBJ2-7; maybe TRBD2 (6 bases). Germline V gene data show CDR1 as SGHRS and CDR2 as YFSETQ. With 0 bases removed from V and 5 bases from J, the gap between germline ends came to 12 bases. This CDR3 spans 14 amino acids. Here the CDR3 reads CASSLDGGSNEQYF. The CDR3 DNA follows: TGCGCCAGCAGCTTGGACGGAGGGTCTAACGAGCAGTACTTC.

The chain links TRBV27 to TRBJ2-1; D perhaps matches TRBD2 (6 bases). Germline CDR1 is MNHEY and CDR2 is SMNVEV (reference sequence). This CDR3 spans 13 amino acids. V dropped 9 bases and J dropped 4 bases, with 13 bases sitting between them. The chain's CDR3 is CASNSGDYNEQFF. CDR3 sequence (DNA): TGTGCCAGTAATAGCGGAGATTACAATGAGCAGTTCTTC.

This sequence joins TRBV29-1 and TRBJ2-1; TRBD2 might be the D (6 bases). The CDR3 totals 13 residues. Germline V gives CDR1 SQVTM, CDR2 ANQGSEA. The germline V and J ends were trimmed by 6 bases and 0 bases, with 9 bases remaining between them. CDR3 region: CSVAGSSYNEQFF. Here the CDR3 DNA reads TGCAGCGTAGCGGGCAGCTCCTACAATGAGCAGTTCTTC.

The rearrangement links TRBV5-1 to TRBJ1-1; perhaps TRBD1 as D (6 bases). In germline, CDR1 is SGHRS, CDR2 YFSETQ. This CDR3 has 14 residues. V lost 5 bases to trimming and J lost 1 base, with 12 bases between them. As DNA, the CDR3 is TGCGCCAGCAGGACGACAGGAGGGAACACTGAAGCTTTCTTT. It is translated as CASRTTGGNTEAFF.

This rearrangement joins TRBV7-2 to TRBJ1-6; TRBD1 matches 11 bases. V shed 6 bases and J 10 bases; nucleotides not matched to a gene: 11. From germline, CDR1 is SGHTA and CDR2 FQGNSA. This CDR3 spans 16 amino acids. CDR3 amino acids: CASRSGTGGLGSPLHF. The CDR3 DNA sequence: TGTGCCAGCAGGTCCGGGACAGGGGGTTTGGGATCACCCCTCCACTTT.

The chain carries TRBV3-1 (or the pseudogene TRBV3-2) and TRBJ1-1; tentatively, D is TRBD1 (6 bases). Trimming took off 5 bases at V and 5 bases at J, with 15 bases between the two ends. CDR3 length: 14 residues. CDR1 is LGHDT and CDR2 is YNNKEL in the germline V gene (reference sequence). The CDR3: CASSVGGGGTEAFF. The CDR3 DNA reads TGTGCCAGCAGCGTCGGGGGAGGGGGAACTGAAGCTTTCTTT.

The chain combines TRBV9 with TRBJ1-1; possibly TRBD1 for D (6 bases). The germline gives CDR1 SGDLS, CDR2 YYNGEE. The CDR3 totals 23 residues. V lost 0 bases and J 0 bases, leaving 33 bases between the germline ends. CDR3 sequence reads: CASSVDGTGGQSNSLFLNTEAFF. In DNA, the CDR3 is TGTGCCAGCAGCGTAGACGGAACCGGTGGACAGTCAAATTCCCTTTTCCTGAACACTGAAGCTTTCTTT. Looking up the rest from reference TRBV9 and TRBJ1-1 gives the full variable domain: DSGVTQTPKHLITATGQRVTLRCSPRSGDLSVYWYQQSLDQGLQFLIQYYNGEERAKGNILERFSAQQFPDLHSELNLSSLELGDSALYFCASSVDGTGGQSNSLFLNTEAFFGQGTRLTVV.

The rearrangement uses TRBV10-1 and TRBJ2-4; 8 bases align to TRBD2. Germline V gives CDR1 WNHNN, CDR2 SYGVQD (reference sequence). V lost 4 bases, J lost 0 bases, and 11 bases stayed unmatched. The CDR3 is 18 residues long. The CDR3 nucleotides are TGCGCCAGCAGTGGTAGCGGGGACCAGGGTCCAGCCAAAAACATTCAGTACTTC. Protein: CASSGSGDQGPAKNIQYF.

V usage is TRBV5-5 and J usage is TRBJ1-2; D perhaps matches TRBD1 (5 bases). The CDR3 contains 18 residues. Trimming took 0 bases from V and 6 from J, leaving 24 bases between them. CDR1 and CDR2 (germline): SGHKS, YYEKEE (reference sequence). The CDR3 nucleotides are TGTGCCAGCAGCTTGGTCCTGTCACCCGCACGCGCACAGGATGGCTACACCTTC. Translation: CASSLVLSPARAQDGYTF.

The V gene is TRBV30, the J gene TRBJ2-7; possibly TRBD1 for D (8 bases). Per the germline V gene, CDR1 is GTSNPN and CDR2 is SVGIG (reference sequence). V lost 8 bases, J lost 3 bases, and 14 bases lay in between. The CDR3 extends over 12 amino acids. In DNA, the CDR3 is TGTGCCGTAACAGGGGGGGGCTACGAGCAGTACTTC. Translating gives CAVTGGGYEQYF.

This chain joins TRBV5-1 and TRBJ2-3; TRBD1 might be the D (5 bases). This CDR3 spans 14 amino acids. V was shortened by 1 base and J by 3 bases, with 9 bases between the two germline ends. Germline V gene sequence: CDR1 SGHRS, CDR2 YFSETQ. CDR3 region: CASSLTGLTDTQYF. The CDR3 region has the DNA TGCGCCAGCAGCTTGACAGGTCTAACAGATACGCAGTATTTT. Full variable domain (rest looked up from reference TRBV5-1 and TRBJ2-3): KAGVTQTPRYLIKTRGQQVTLSCSPISGHRSVSWYQQTPGQGLQFLFEYFSETQRNKGNFPGRFSGRQFSNSRSEMNVSTLELGDSALYLCASSLTGLTDTQYFGPGTRLTVL.

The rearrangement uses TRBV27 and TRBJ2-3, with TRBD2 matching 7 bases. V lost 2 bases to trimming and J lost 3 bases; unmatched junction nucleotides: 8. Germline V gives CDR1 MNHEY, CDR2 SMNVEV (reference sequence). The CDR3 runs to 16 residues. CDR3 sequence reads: CASSLLGGSGTDTQYF. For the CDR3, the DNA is TGTGCCAGCAGTTTACTGGGCGGGAGTGGGACAGATACGCAGTATTTT.